This TCR beta chain was identified in a study of blood T cells in healthy people across ages. General study points: Unsorted PBMCs prevented conclusive naive versus antigen-experienced comparison. Versus aged donors, long-lived donors had higher diversity and more naive CD4+ cells.

The use of a sample-barcoded 5' primer and a J-beta primer mix characterized a second PCR of about 7 to 12 cycles. TCRdb independently ran MiXCR on the 5' RACE reads; one entry per CDR3 protein. The sample includes about 780,000 distinct CDR3 sequences, under 30% of them seen just once. The V end lost 6 bases, the J end lost 1 base, and 10 bases lay between the germline ends. Germline-derived CDR1 and CDR2 are WSHSY and SAAADI. CDR3 size: 15 residues. Points on this clonotype: Antigen: not known.

The people who gave samples were healthy Caucasians from Russia, aged about 6 to 95. The sample was also reused in another study, on T cells of mothers and their children. According to that study: Related mother-child pairs shared marginally more repertoire than unrelated pairs, though not significantly.

The sequence came from a boy between 5 and 17 years old in good health. This sequence joins TRBV10-2 and TRBJ2-6, with a weak D call TRBD1 (6 bases). Sequencing was performed on blood. CDR3 DNA: TGCGCCAGCAGGGGAACAGGGTCTGGGGCCAACGTCCTGACTTTC. Amino acid sequence: CASRGTGSGANVLTF.